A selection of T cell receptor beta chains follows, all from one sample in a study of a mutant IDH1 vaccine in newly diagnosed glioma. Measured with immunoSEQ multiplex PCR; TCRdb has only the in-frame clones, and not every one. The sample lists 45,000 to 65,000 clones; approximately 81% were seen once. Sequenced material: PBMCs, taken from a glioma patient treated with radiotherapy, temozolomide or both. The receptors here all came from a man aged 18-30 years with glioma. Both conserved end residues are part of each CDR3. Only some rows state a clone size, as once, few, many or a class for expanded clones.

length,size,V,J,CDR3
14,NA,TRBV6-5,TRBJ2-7,CATAGLAGTYEQYF
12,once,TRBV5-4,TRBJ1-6,CASSGTDSPLHF
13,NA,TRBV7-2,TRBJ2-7,CASSLHSTYEQYF
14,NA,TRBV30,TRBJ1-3,CAWSIGTPGNTIYF
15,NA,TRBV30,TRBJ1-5,CAWTQGPVSNQPQHF
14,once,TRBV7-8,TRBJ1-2,CASSSGSLGYGYTF
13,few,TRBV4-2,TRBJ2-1,CASSGQGAGEQFF
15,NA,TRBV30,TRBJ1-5,CAWSVGGVSNQPQHF
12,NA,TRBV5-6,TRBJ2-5,CASANSKETQYF
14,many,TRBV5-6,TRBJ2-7,CASSSEDRVYEQYF
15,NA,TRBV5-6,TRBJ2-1,CASSNDPFATNEQFF
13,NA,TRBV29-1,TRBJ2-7,CSVVGQGRNEQYF
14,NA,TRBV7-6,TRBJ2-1,CASSLAGYLNEQFF
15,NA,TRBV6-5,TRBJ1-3,CATRGGSGAGNTIYF
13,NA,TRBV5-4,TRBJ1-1,CASSLNLNTEAFF
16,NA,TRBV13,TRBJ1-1,CASSSDRGEANTEAFF
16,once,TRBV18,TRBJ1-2,CASSRTDTSSRDGYTF
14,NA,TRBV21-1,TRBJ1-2,CASSKGRRGRNYTF
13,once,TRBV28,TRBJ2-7,CASSLSIGYEQYF
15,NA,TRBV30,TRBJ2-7,CAWSVRAAGNYEQYF
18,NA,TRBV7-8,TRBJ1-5,CASSLRRLGRDINQPQHF
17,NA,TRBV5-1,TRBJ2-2,CASSIRTSGGGAGELFF
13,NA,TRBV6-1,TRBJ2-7,CASNRDRAYEQYF
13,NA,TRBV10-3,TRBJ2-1,CAIRSGSGNEQFF
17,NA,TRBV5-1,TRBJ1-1,CASSASGTKRVSTEAFF
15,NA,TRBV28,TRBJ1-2,CASTIGQGAVYGYTF
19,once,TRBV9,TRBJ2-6,CASSVGVRIISSGANVLTF
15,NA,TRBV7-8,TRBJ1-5,CASSLALRVHQPQHF
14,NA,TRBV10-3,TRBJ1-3,CAIRAQGLGNTIYF
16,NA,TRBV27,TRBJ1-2,CASSLEYSRTRDGYTF
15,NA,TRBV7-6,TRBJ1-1,CASSLPIDENTEAFF
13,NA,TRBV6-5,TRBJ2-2,CASSYSVTGELFF
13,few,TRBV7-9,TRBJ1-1,CASSLNRNTEAFF
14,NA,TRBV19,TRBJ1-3,CASTENGFGNTIYF
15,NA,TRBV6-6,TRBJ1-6,CASIDRLGLNSPLHF
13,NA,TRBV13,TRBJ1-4,CASSPPMTEKLFF
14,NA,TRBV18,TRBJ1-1,CASSPLGQGTEAFF
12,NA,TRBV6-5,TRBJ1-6,CASRKGVSPLHF
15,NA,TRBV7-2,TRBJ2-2,CASSPDRENTGELFF
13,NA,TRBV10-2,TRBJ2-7,CASRDGQTYEQYF
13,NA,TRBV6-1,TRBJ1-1,CASSPDGNTEAFF
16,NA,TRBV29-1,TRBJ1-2,CSVSSGQGAPGYGYTF
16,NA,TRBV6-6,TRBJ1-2,CASSPGQGIVNYGYTF
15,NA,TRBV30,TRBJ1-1,CAWSLAGTVNTEAFF